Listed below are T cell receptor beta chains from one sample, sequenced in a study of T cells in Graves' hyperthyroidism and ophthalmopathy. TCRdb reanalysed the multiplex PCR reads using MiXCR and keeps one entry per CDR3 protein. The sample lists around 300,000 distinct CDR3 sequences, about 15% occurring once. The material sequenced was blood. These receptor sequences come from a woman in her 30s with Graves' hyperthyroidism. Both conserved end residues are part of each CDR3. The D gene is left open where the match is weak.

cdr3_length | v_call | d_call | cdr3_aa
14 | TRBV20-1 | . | CSAREQLGNQPQHF
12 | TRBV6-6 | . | CASSYRSQPQHF
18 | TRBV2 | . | CASSEVTDEDSNTGELFF
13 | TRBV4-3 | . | CASSQDVSYEQYF
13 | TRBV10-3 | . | CAISERGVYEQYF
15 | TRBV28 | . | CASSLPWGRLGPQHF
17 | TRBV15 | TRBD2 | CATSRVLLAGAGNEQFF
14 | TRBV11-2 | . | CASSLAGEVETQYF
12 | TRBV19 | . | CASKGYTGELFF
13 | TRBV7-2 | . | CASSTLGGLKAFF
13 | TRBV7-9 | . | CASSQGGTLEAFF
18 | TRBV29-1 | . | CSVELGEDRSSSGNTIYF
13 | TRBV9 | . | CASSVDGHTEAFF
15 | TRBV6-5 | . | CASSYSAGLGTEAFF
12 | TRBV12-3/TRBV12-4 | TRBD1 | CATQDRVNEQFF
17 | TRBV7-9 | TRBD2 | CASSYRASGNSYNEQFF
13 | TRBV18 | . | CASSPKSGTEAFF
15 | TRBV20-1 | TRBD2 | CSAYGLAGPRDTQYF
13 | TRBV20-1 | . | CSAVGGTAYEQYF
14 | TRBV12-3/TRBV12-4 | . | CASSLEGLPNEQYF
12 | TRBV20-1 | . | CSAVKEGREQYF
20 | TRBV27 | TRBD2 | CASSSSTSGNRISGANVLTF
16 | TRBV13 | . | CASSKGGSYTGDEQYF
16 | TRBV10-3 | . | CAIRGGVQGAPDTQYF
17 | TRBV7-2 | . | CASSWGHAGRASSEQFF
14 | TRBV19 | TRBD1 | CASSEPGQKETQYF
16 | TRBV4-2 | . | CASSLALQRTPYEQYF
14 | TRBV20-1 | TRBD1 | CSARPQGVRVTQYF
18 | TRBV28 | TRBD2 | CASSPSRGLAGKTGELFF
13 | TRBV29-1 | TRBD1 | CSARTGLTIGYTF
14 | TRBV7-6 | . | CASSRTAMNTEAFF
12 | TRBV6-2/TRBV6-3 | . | CASRDPISEQFF
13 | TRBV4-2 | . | CASSQDTSYEQYF
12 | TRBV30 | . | CAWTPGPHKAFF
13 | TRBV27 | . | CASSLGFNTEAFF
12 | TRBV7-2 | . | CASRQPFGELFF
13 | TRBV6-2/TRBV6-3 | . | CASRLRTAEKLFF
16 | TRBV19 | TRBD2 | CASSITSGLYTDTQYF
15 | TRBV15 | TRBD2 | CATSREGTNYNEQFF